This entry describes one TCR beta chain. These data are taken from a study of technical replicates of blood from a few donors. TCRdb's copy holds only in-frame clones and misses some; the assay was immunoSEQ multiplex PCR. Among about 81,000 clones listed, just over 95% were seen once. The CDR3 has 18 residues. This TCR was sampled from a human donor in good health. Sequenced input: T cells isolated from PBMCs. The chain employs TRBV21-1 and TRBJ2-7; TRBD1, the D gene given by the table, was not confirmed from the DNA. TRBV21-1 is a known pseudogene. The CDR3 protein is CASSPLDQGPGTSYEQYF. The CDR3 DNA reads as TGTGCCAGCAGCCCCCTCGATCAGGGCCCGGGGACATCCTACGAGCAGTACTTC.